A selection of T cell receptor beta chains follows, all from one sample in a study of STAT3 mutations in large granular lymphocyte leukemia. Repertoires were generated with immunoSEQ multiplex PCR, while TCRdb's copy carries only in-frame clones and drops some. The table lists about 42,000 clones, about 81% of them singletons. The source material was PBMCs. The origin of the receptors is a human donor with T large granular lymphocyte leukemia. Some clones in this sample may be carry-over from other donors' samples. Both conserved end residues are part of each CDR3. The order of the fields is clone size, J gene, V gene, D gene, CDR3 protein, CDR3 DNA. D genes are given only for firm matches. Only part of the rows carry a size: once, few, many, or a class if the clone is expanded.

>NA|TRBJ1-6|TRBV6-5|NA
CASSYTDSYFNSPLHF
TGTGCCAGCAGTTACACCGACAGCTACTTCAATTCACCCCTCCACTTT
>NA|TRBJ1-3|TRBV5-1|NA
CASSLSGSSSGNTIYF
TGCGCCAGCAGCTTGTCAGGATCGAGCTCTGGAAACACCATATATTTT
>NA|TRBJ2-6|TRBV28|NA
CASISSGANVLTF
TGTGCCAGCATCTCCTCTGGGGCCAACGTCCTGACTTTC
>NA|TRBJ1-6|TRBV30|NA
CAWSDPGTGFNSPLHF
TGTGCCTGGAGTGATCCCGGGACGGGGTTCAATTCACCCCTCCACTTT
>NA|TRBJ1-1|TRBV18|NA
CASSLGRTEAFF
TGTGCCAGCTCACTGGGGAGGACTGAAGCTTTCTTT
>NA|TRBJ1-2|TRBV4-2|NA
CASSQDFADTSYGYTF
TGTGCCAGCAGCCAAGATTTTGCGGATACCTCCTATGGCTACACCTTC
>NA|TRBJ1-2|TRBV7-2|NA
CASSSPDRGYTF
TGTGCCAGCAGCTCCCCCGACCGGGGCTACACCTTC
>NA|TRBJ1-4|TRBV6-1|NA
CASRTLRGEKLFF
TGTGCCAGCAGAACACTCCGGGGGGAAAAACTGTTTTTT
>NA|TRBJ1-2|TRBV6-4|NA
CASSDTYNYGYTF
TGTGCCAGCAGTGACACTTATAACTATGGCTACACCTTC
>NA|TRBJ1-1|TRBV5-8|TRBD1
CAVRDSMNTEAFF
TGTGCCGTACGGGACAGCATGAACACTGAAGCTTTCTTT
>NA|TRBJ2-1|TRBV5-4|NA
CASSGATRNEQFF
TGTGCCAGCAGCGGCGCGACTAGAAATGAGCAGTTCTTC
>NA|TRBJ1-6|TRBV28|NA
CASSFSPQRDNSPLHF
TGTGCCAGCAGTTTCTCGCCACAGAGGGATAATTCACCCCTCCACTTT
>NA|TRBJ1-2|TRBV6-5|TRBD1
CATEDRVNYGYTF
TGTGCCACAGAGGACAGGGTTAACTATGGCTACACCTTC
>NA|TRBJ1-2|TRBV30|NA
CASTGHPDGYTF
TGTGCCTCCACGGGACACCCTGATGGCTACACCTTC
>NA|TRBJ1-1|TRBV19|NA
CASRGGRGLSSEAFF
TGTGCCAGTAGAGGGGGGCGAGGACTTTCGTCTGAAGCTTTCTTT
>NA|TRBJ1-1|TRBV6-4|NA
CASKRAWNTEAFF
TGTGCCAGCAAAAGGGCCTGGAACACTGAAGCTTTCTTT
>NA|TRBJ2-6|TRBV7-2|NA
CASSSDRRAPNVLTF
TGTGCCAGCAGCTCCGACCGTCGGGCCCCCAACGTCCTGACTTTC
>NA|TRBJ2-7|TRBV2|NA
CASSAIGTYEQYF
TGTGCCAGCAGTGCCATAGGTACCTACGAGCAGTACTTC
>few|TRBJ1-6|TRBV6-4|NA
CASSEVYNSPLHF
TGTGCCAGCAGTGAGGTATATAATTCACCCCTCCACTTT
>NA|TRBJ2-1|TRBV19|TRBD2
CASSGTSGFSNEQFF
TGTGCCAGTAGTGGGACTAGCGGCTTCAGCAATGAGCAGTTCTTC
>NA|TRBJ1-2|TRBV29-1|NA
CSVEEGVYGYTF
TGCAGCGTTGAGGAGGGGGTCTATGGCTACACCTTC
>NA|TRBJ1-5|TRBV28|NA
CASRLWRGDSNQPQHF
TGTGCCAGCAGGCTCTGGAGGGGGGATAGCAATCAGCCCCAGCATTTT
>NA|TRBJ2-3|TRBV15|NA
CATSRVDFLTDTQYF
TGTGCCACCAGCAGAGTAGACTTTCTCACAGATACGCAGTATTTT
>NA|TRBJ1-2|TRBV5-4|TRBD1
CASSFAHQGARGYTF
TGTGCCAGCAGCTTCGCCCATCAGGGGGCGCGGGGCTACACCTTC
>NA|TRBJ1-5|TRBV7-2|NA
CASSPADQPQHF
TGTGCCAGCAGCCCGGCGGATCAGCCCCAGCATTTT
>NA|TRBJ1-4|TRBV7-2|NA
CASSFGRPDEKLFF
TGTGCCAGCAGCTTTGGACGGCCGGATGAAAAACTGTTTTTT
>NA|TRBJ2-1|TRBV5-4|TRBD1
CASSTQGRAYNEQFF
TGTGCCAGCAGCACACAGGGGCGGGCCTACAATGAGCAGTTCTTC
>NA|TRBJ2-2|TRBV13|TRBD2
CASSTQPPAGFDTGELFF
TGTGCCAGCAGCACCCAACCCCCAGCGGGGTTTGACACCGGGGAGCTGTTTTTT
>NA|TRBJ1-2|TRBV4-2|TRBD1
CASSQETGGGYGYTF
TGTGCCAGCAGCCAAGAGACAGGGGGCGGCTATGGCTACACCTTC
>NA|TRBJ1-2|TRBV11-2|TRBD1
CASSLARGTGYGYTF
TGTGCCAGCAGCTTAGCGCGGGGGACAGGATATGGCTACACCTTC
>medium-sized|TRBJ2-3|TRBV2|TRBD1
CASKQGESDTQYF
TGTGCCAGCAAACAGGGGGAATCAGATACGCAGTATTTT
>NA|TRBJ1-1|TRBV6-5|TRBD1
CASSWTGPTEAFF
TGTGCCAGCTCCTGGACAGGGCCCACTGAAGCTTTCTTT
>NA|TRBJ2-2|TRBV4-1|NA
CASSQFITTVPTGELFF
TGCGCCAGCAGCCAATTTATCACCACGGTTCCCACCGGGGAGCTGTTTTTT
>NA|TRBJ1-1|TRBV18|NA
CASSPSRGAGNTEAFF
TGTGCCAGCTCACCATCAAGAGGCGCAGGGAACACTGAAGCTTTCTTT
>NA|TRBJ2-7|TRBV5-4|NA
CASSLRGDEQYF
TGTGCCAGCAGCTTGAGGGGCGACGAGCAGTACTTC
>NA|TRBJ1-4|TRBV7-9|TRBD1
CASSLGQGNPTNEKLFF
TGTGCCAGCAGCTTAGGACAGGGCAATCCAACTAATGAAAAACTGTTTTTT
>NA|TRBJ2-7|TRBV7-2|NA
CASSRRGENYEQYF
TGTGCCAGCAGCCGCCGGGGCGAGAACTACGAGCAGTACTTC
>NA|TRBJ2-5|TRBV15|NA
CATSRDRGGTPNF
TGTGCCACCAGCAGAGATAGGGGCGGGACTCCAAACTTC
>NA|TRBJ2-7|TRBV28|TRBD2
CASSFRLADEQYF
TGTGCCAGCAGTTTCCGGCTAGCGGACGAGCAGTACTTC
>few|TRBJ2-2|TRBV28|NA
CASTITTGNTGELFF
TGTGCCAGCACCATAACGACAGGGAACACCGGGGAGCTGTTTTTT
>NA|TRBJ2-5|TRBV2|NA
CASRRGEETQYF
TGTGCCAGCAGGAGAGGGGAAGAGACCCAGTACTTC
>NA|TRBJ2-1|TRBV9|NA
CASSVDDGREQFF
TGTGCCAGCAGCGTAGACGACGGGCGTGAGCAGTTCTTC
>NA|TRBJ2-3|TRBV7-9|NA
CASSLGPVYQGDTQYF
TGTGCCAGCAGCTTAGGGCCCGTCTATCAGGGGGATACGCAGTATTTT
>NA|TRBJ2-1|TRBV30|NA
CAWSPQTLTNEQFF
TGTGCCTGGAGTCCCCAAACGCTCACGAATGAGCAGTTCTTC
>NA|TRBJ1-3|TRBV27|TRBD1
CASRSTGRGNTIYF
TGTGCCAGCAGGTCGACAGGGCGTGGAAACACCATATATTTT
>NA|TRBJ1-5|TRBV30|NA
CAWSEGVRQPQHF
TGTGCCTGGAGTGAGGGGGTTAGGCAGCCCCAGCATTTT
>NA|TRBJ1-3|TRBV6-5|NA
CASSYSRLGGGNTIYF
TGTGCCAGCAGTTACAGCCGACTCGGGGGTGGAAACACCATATATTTT
>NA|TRBJ1-4|TRBV4-2|NA
CASSHNNLHEKLFF
TGTGCCAGCAGCCACAACAACTTACATGAAAAACTGTTTTTT
>NA|TRBJ1-1|TRBV25-1|NA
CASSMGGGNTEAFF
TGTGCCAGCAGTATGGGGGGAGGAAACACTGAAGCTTTCTTT
>NA|TRBJ1-5|TRBV18|TRBD1
CASSLSGGWNQPQHF
TGTGCCAGCTCCCTATCAGGGGGGTGGAATCAGCCCCAGCATTTT
>NA|TRBJ2-2|TRBV7-9|NA
CASTIGASNTGELFF
TGTGCCAGCACCATAGGGGCTTCGAACACCGGGGAGCTGTTTTTT
>NA|TRBJ2-3|TRBV28|TRBD2
CASSSPGGSTDTQYF
TGTGCCAGCAGTTCGCCGGGAGGTAGCACAGATACGCAGTATTTT
>NA|TRBJ2-3|TRBV18|TRBD1
CASSPTGLGTDTQYF
TGTGCCAGCTCACCGACAGGGCTCGGGACAGATACGCAGTATTTT
>few|TRBJ2-3|TRBV6-5|NA
CASSWDASTDTQYF
TGTGCCAGCAGTTGGGACGCCAGCACAGATACGCAGTATTTT
>NA|TRBJ2-5|TRBV28|NA
CASSSAATQETQYF
TGTGCCAGCAGTTCAGCGGCAACCCAAGAGACCCAGTACTTC
>NA|TRBJ1-4|TRBV2|NA
CASSEVRGTNEKLFF
TGTGCCAGCAGCGAAGTCAGGGGAACTAATGAAAAACTGTTTTTT
>NA|TRBJ2-7|TRBV19|TRBD1
CASSIDLRTGDRYF
TGTGCCAGTAGTATAGATCTGCGGACAGGGGATCGGTACTTC
>NA|TRBJ1-5|TRBV19|TRBD1
CASSIYWGGTGYSNQPQHF
TGTGCCAGTAGTATCTATTGGGGGGGGACAGGGTATAGCAATCAGCCCCAGCATTTT
>NA|TRBJ2-3|TRBV27|NA
CASSSLRGHGTDTQYF
TGTGCCAGCAGTTCCCTCCGGGGCCATGGCACAGATACGCAGTATTTT
>NA|TRBJ2-5|TRBV2|TRBD2
CASKSLAGTQQETQYF
TGTGCCAGCAAGTCCCTAGCGGGGACCCAACAAGAGACCCAGTACTTC